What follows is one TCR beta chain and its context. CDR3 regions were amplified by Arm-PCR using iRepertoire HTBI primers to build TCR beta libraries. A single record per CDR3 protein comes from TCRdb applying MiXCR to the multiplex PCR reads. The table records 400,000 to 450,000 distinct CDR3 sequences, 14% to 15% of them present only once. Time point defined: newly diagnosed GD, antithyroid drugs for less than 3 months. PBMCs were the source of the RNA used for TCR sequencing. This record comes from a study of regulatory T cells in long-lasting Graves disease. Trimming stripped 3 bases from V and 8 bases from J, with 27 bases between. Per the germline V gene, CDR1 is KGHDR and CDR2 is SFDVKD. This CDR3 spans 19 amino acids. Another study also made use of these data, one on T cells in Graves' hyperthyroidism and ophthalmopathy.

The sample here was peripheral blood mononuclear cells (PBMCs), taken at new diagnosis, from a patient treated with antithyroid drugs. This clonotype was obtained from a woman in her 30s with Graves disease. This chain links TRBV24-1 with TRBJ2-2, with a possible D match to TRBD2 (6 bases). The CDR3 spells CATSDPFFAGTGMIGELFF. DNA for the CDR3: TGTGCCACCAGTGATCCGTTTTTTGCCGGGACTGGAATGATTGGGGAGCTGTTTTTT.